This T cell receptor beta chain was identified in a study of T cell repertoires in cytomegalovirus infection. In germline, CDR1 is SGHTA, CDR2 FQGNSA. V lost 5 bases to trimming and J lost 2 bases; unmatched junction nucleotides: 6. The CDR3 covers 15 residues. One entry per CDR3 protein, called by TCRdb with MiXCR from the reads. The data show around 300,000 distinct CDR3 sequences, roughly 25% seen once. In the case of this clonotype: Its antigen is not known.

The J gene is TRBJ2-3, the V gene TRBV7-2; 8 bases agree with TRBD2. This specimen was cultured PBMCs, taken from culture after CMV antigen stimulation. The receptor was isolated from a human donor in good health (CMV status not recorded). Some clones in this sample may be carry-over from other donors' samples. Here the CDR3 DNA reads TGTGCCAGCAGCCGAACTAGCGGACCCACAGATACGCAGTATTTT. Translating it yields CASSRTSGPTDTQYF.